One and the same sample provided the 22 T cell receptor beta chains below, sequenced in a study of regulatory T cells in long-lasting Graves disease. To make TCR beta libraries, researchers used iRepertoire HTBI primers and Arm-PCR of CDR3 regions. TCRdb re-analysed the multiplex PCR reads in MiXCR, keeping a single row per CDR3 protein. The table records about 660,000 distinct CDR3 sequences, 30% of them present only once. Stated time point: persistent/refractory GD, antithyroid drugs over 5 years with positive TRAb. Generation of the TCR library employed RNA extracted from PBMCs. This material consisted of peripheral blood mononuclear cells (PBMCs), taken when the disease was refractory, from a patient treated with antithyroid drugs. The receptors originated from a female donor with Graves disease.

This clonotype occurred a few times. The genes are TRBV5-4 and TRBJ2-5; the match to TRBD2 covers 9 bases. Germline loops: CDR1 SGHNT, CDR2 YYREEE (reference sequence). J was trimmed by 2 bases and V by 0 bases; bases with no gene match: 2. The CDR3 consists of 15 residues. CDR3 sequence (DNA): TGTGCCAGCAGCTTGGCTAGCGGGAAGCAAGAGACCCAGTACTTC. Its translation is CASSLASGKQETQYF.

This clonotype was observed at least ten times. The rearrangement links TRBV11-2 to TRBJ2-7; 10 bases line up with TRBD1. The length of the CDR3 is 15 residues. V gave up 5 bases and J gave up 0 bases; unmatched junction bases: 4. Germline CDR1 and CDR2: SGHAT and FQNNGV. The CDR3 region has the DNA TGTGCCAGCAGCACGGGACAGGGGATCTCCTACGAGCAGTACTTC. Protein product: CASSTGQGISYEQYF.

This clonotype has more than one count but fewer than ten. The chain employs TRBV7-9 and TRBJ1-2; perhaps TRBD1 as D (6 bases). This CDR3 is 14 amino acids long. With 5 bases removed from V and 8 bases from J, the gap between germline ends came to 18 bases. From germline, CDR1 is SEHNR and CDR2 FQNEAQ (reference sequence). CDR3 nucleotides: TGTGCCAGCAGCGCGGGCACAGGGAGGGACGGCTACACCTTC. Translated: CASSAGTGRDGYTF.

This clonotype was picked up many times. The V call is TRBV12-3 or TRBV12-4, the J call TRBJ2-7, with 7 nucleotides matching TRBD2. V gave up 6 bases and J gave up 3 bases; unmatched junction bases: 5. The CDR3 covers 13 residues. The CDR3 sequence: CASRVGGSYEQYF. DNA for the CDR3: TGTGCCAGCAGAGTCGGCGGGAGCTACGAGCAGTACTTC.

There are many counts of this clonotype. The gene calls are TRBV12-5 and TRBJ1-1; D might be TRBD1 (5 bases). The germline V and J ends were trimmed by 4 bases and 3 bases, with 15 bases remaining between them. This CDR3 spans 15 amino acids. The germline CDR1 and CDR2 sequences are LGHNT and FRNRAP. Here the CDR3 reads CASGSAVGQYTEAFF. CDR3 nucleotides: TGTGCTAGTGGTTCGGCGGTGGGGCAGTACACTGAAGCTTTCTTT.

The V and J genes are TRBV12-3 or TRBV12-4 and TRBJ2-7; 7 bases are shared with TRBD1. Trimming cost V 5 bases and J 3 bases; bases outside gene matches: 7. The CDR3 sequence is 14 residues long. The CDR3 loop reads CASSTGTARYEQYF. CDR3 nucleotides: TGTGCCAGCAGTACGGGGACAGCTCGCTACGAGCAGTACTTC.

This sequence joins TRBV2 and TRBJ2-4, with TRBD2 matching over 9 bases. V shed 7 bases and J 9 bases; nucleotides not matched to a gene: 10. This CDR3 is 14 amino acids long. From germline, CDR1 is SNHLY and CDR2 FYNNEI. The CDR3 coding sequence is TGTGCCAGCACGGGACTAGCAATTTCTGGCATTCAGTACTTC. This gives the protein CASTGLAISGIQYF.

This clonotype was counted at least ten times. The genes are TRBV12-3 or TRBV12-4 and TRBJ2-7, with 7 bases that match TRBD2. With 6 bases clipped from V and 4 bases from J, the junction kept 12 bases outside the gene matches. The CDR3 extends over 15 amino acids. CDR3 sequence reads: CASSRRGGSSYEQYF. The CDR3 DNA sequence: TGTGCCAGCAGCCGCCGCGGGGGTTCTTCGTACGAGCAGTACTTC.

With regard to this clonotype: A clone one base away is much larger, so this may be a read error. The chain carries TRBV20-1 and TRBJ2-5; D remains ambiguous. CDR3 length: 11 residues. CDR1 and CDR2 (germline): DFQATT, SNEGSKA (reference sequence). Here the CDR3 DNA reads TGCAGTGCTACCTGGCGAGAGACCCGGTACTTC. Its translation is CSATWRETRYF.

This chain connects TRBV7-3 to TRBJ2-3; D is possibly TRBD1 (6 bases). Trimming stripped 7 bases from V and 5 bases from J, with 10 bases between. The CDR3 is 12 amino acids. Germline V gene lookup returns CDR1 SGHTA and CDR2 FQGTGA. CDR3 sequence: CASTQGGDTQYF. DNA for the CDR3: TGTGCCAGCACCCAAGGGGGAGATACGCAGTATTTT.

The chain recombines TRBV5-1 with TRBJ1-5, with D perhaps matching TRBD1 (5 bases). Germline CDR1 SGHRS, CDR2 YFSETQ. The V and J ends lost 0 bases and 3 bases respectively, with 10 bases between them. There are 15 residues in the CDR3. CDR3 sequence: CASSLVAGNNQPQHF. CDR3 nucleotide sequence: TGCGCCAGCAGCTTGGTGGCAGGGAACAATCAGCCCCAGCATTTT.

On this clonotype itself: Possible read error: a much larger clone is one base away. The CDR3 here is CASSSVSGANVLTF. The CDR3 region has the DNA TGTGCCAGCAGTTCAGTCTCTGGGGCCAACGTCCTGACTTTC. The chain recombines TRBV25-1 with TRBJ2-6; D is unclear. Trimming took off 5 bases at V and 0 bases at J, with 5 bases between the two ends. The CDR3 runs 14 residues. From germline, CDR1 is MGHDK and CDR2 SYGVNS.

In this sample, this clonotype turned up a few times. At one boundary the junction diverges from the germline segment, which might be a read error. The V call is TRBV5-4, the J call TRBJ2-5; 10 bases align to TRBD1. This CDR3 contains 15 residues. Germline V gene lookup returns CDR1 SGHNT and CDR2 YYREEE (reference sequence). CDR3 region: CASRLTGGLRETQYF. CDR3 nucleotide sequence: TGTGCCAGCAGACTGACAGGGGGCTTGAGGGAGACCCAATACTTC.

Notes on this clonotype: One end of the junction does not line up with germline, which may come from a read error. CDR3 nucleotide sequence: TGTGCCAGCAGCCTTAGTGGGGAGACCCGGTACTTC. Translating it yields CASSLSGETRYF. The V and J genes are TRBV6-1 and TRBJ2-5; D may be TRBD2 (5 bases). The germline V gene has CDR1 MNHNS and CDR2 SASEGT. The CDR3 is 12 residues long.

With regard to this clonotype: With a much larger clone just one base away, this may be a read error. The chain recombines TRBV10-3 with TRBJ2-5; D is unresolved. In germline, CDR1 is ENHRY, CDR2 SYGVKD. V gave up 8 bases and J gave up 4 bases, with 14 bases separating them. The CDR3 contains 13 residues. CDR3 residues: CAILESLGETQYF. The DNA of the CDR3 is TGTGCCATCCTGGAGTCCCTTGGAGAGACCCAGTACTTC.

There are a few counts of this clonotype. The gene calls are TRBV9 and TRBJ2-5; no firm D call. The V end lost 0 bases, the J end lost 5 bases, and 14 bases lay between the germline ends. Germline values: CDR1 SGDLS, CDR2 YYNGEE. The CDR3 is 15 amino acids. This chain's CDR3 is CASSVGSRPEETQYF. CDR3 coding DNA: TGTGCCAGCAGCGTAGGTTCGAGGCCGGAGGAGACCCAGTACTTC. The full variable domain, completed using reference TRBV9 and TRBJ2-5, is DSGVTQTPKHLITATGQRVTLRCSPRSGDLSVYWYQQSLDQGLQFLIQYYNGEERAKGNILERFSAQQFPDLHSELNLSSLELGDSALYFCASSVGSRPEETQYFGPGTRLLVL.

This clonotype was counted a few times. This chain uses TRBV5-5 with TRBJ2-4, with TRBD2 matching 8 bases. CDR3 size: 16 residues. Germline V gives CDR1 SGHKS, CDR2 YYEKEE (reference sequence). Trimming at V came to 7 bases and at J to 2 bases, leaving 11 bases not matched to a gene. The CDR3 region is CASAPQGGRTKNIQYF. The CDR3 DNA sequence: TGTGCCAGCGCCCCTCAGGGCGGGAGGACCAAAAACATTCAGTACTTC.

This chain connects TRBV20-1 to TRBJ2-5, with D perhaps being TRBD1 or TRBD2 (5 bases each). CDR1 and CDR2 from the germline V gene are DFQATT and SNEGSKA (reference sequence). This CDR3 region has 16 residues. The V gene lost 3 bases and the J gene lost 7 bases, with 24 bases spanning the gap. This CDR3 is CSARETGRTFEGTQYF. CDR3 in DNA: TGCAGTGCTAGGGAGACGGGACGGACTTTCGAAGGGACCCAGTACTTC.

This rearrangement joins TRBV2 to TRBJ1-1; D perhaps matches TRBD1 (5 bases). The CDR3 runs 13 residues. Trimming took 6 bases from V and 1 from J, leaving 9 bases between them. Germline loops: CDR1 SNHLY, CDR2 FYNNEI. CDR3 DNA: TGTGCCAGCAGATGGGACCCGAACACTGAAGCTTTCTTT. Translating gives CASRWDPNTEAFF.

The V and J genes are TRBV20-1 and TRBJ1-6, with D uncertain. CDR1 is DFQATT, CDR2 SNEGSKA, per germline (reference sequence). The ends were cut back, 2 bases at V and 7 bases at J, with 15 bases in the middle. This CDR3 is 15 amino acids long. CDR3: CSARQAEAPNSPLHF. The DNA for the CDR3 is TGCAGTGCTAGACAGGCCGAGGCACCCAATTCACCCCTCCACTTT.

This clonotype showed up just a few times. As DNA, the CDR3 is TGTGCCAGCAGTGAAGATCCGGAGGACACTGAAGCTTTCTTT. Protein product: CASSEDPEDTEAFF. This chain links TRBV6-1 with TRBJ1-1, with D hard to call. V lost 1 base and J lost 3, with 9 bases in between. Germline loops: CDR1 MNHNS, CDR2 SASEGT. The CDR3 covers 14 residues.

This chain connects TRBV27 to TRBJ1-1; tentatively, D is TRBD1 (6 bases). Germline assignment: CDR1 MNHEY and CDR2 SMNVEV (reference sequence). The CDR3 length is 14 residues. V dropped 9 bases and J dropped 0 bases, with 14 bases sitting between them. The CDR3, as DNA: TGTGCCAGACTCAGGGACAACATGAACACTGAAGCTTTCTTT. Protein sequence: CARLRDNMNTEAFF.